A single sample is the source of the 24 T cell receptor beta chains below, sequenced in a study of T cells in women clearing cervical HPV infection. The table came from immunoSEQ multiplex PCR; TCRdb's copy has only in-frame clones and leaves some out. The table lists about 35,000 clones. Sequenced input: blood buffy coat. These receptor sequences come from a woman aged 18 to 75 with a cervical HPV16 infection that either progressed to CIN3+ or cleared (not recorded which).

As for this clone: The read finishes 3 residues shy of the CDR3 end, and the germline J gene is used to complete it. This chain links TRBV23-1 with TRBJ1-4, with D possibly TRBD1 on 5 matching bases. TRBV23-1 counts as an open reading frame of uncertain function. The CDR3 is 16 residues long. With 4 bases removed from V and 4 bases from J, the gap between germline ends came to 16 bases. The sequenced part of the CDR3 DNA is TGCGCCAGCAGTCCCTGGAGCCACGGGGGTAATGAAAAA. Protein sequence: CASSPWSHGGNEK. The full CDR3 reads CASSPWSHGGNEKLFF.

As for this clone: The read terminates 3 residues before the CDR3 end, so the remaining end is supplied by the germline J gene. J is TRBJ2-1 and V is TRBV29-1, with 9 bases identical to TRBD2. CDR3 length: 13 amino acids. The J segment lost 4 bases and the V segment lost 6 bases, leaving 4 bases of the junction unmatched. CDR1 and CDR2 from the germline V gene are SQVTM and ANQGSEA. The part of the CDR3 DNA that was read is TGCAGCGTGCGCGGGGGGGGTTACAATGAG. It is translated as CSVRGGGYNE. The full CDR3 reads CSVRGGGYNEQFF.

With regard to this clone: The observed sequence ends 3 residues before the CDR3 terminus, with the missing tail filled in from the germline J gene. The gene calls are TRBV7-6 and TRBJ2-1; 9 bases are a match to TRBD2. The germline gives CDR1 SGHVS, CDR2 FNYEAQ. The CDR3 has 16 residues. The V and J ends lost 0 bases and 4 bases, in that order; junction bases with no gene match: 4. CDR3 amino acids: CASSLAPAGGYNEQFF. Incomplete CDR3 DNA: TGTGCCAGCAGCTTAGCGCCGGCGGGGGGGTACAATGAG.

CDR3 bases read: TGTGCCTGGACCTTAGCGGGGGGAGCCTACGAG. This codes for CAWTLAGGAYE. The whole CDR3 sequence reads CAWTLAGGAYEQYF. The gene calls are TRBV30 and TRBJ2-7; 10 bases map to TRBD2. The read gets to within 3 residues of the CDR3 end, and the germline J gene fills in the rest. V was pared by 4 bases and J by 2 bases, with 5 bases of the junction left unmatched. The CDR3 spans 14 residues. CDR1 and CDR2 from the germline V gene are GTSNPN and SVGIG (reference sequence).

The part of the CDR3 DNA that was read is TGTGCCAGCTCCCCGGACAGGGTTCACGAC. Translated: CASSPDRVHD. The whole CDR3 sequence reads CASSPDRVHDYTF. The V gene is TRBV18, the J gene TRBJ1-2, with 8 bases matching TRBD1. The read ends 3 residues shy of where the CDR3 ends; the end is completed using the germline J gene. The CDR3 length is 13 residues. Germline V gene sequence: CDR1 KGHSH, CDR2 LQKENI.

In the case of this clone: The CDR3 extends 3 residues past the end of the read, so its final part is completed from the germline J gene. V gene TRBV28 combines with J gene TRBJ1-6; 9 positions match TRBD1. Germline V gene data show CDR1 as MDHEN and CDR2 as SYDVKM. The CDR3 totals 17 residues. With V trimmed by 8 bases and J by 7 bases, 15 bases remained unmatched. Incomplete CDR3 DNA: TGTGCCAGCCGGGACAGGGTTGTATTCTTGGGGAATTCACCC. The encoded protein is CASRDRVVFLGNSP. The full CDR3 is CASRDRVVFLGNSPLHF.

In the case of this clone: The read stops 3 residues short of the end of the CDR3; the missing end is completed from the germline J gene. The chain is built from TRBV5-4 and TRBJ2-1; no reliable D call. Germline loops: CDR1 SGHNT, CDR2 YYREEE (reference sequence). The V end was cut by 0 bases, the J end by 0 bases, with 7 bases between. CDR3 length: 15 residues. The chain's CDR3 is CASSLVLSSYNEQFF. CDR3 DNA, as far as it was read: TGTGCCAGCAGCTTGGTTCTTAGCTCCTACAATGAG.

A note on this clone: The read finishes 3 residues shy of the CDR3 end, and the germline J gene is used to complete it. The chain links TRBV5-5 to TRBJ2-5; 8 nucleotides agree with TRBD1. V shed 1 base, J shed 5 bases, and the junction held 7 bases outside the gene matches. The length of the CDR3 is 15 residues. In germline, CDR1 is SGHKS, CDR2 YYEKEE (reference sequence). Incomplete CDR3 DNA: TGTGCCAGCAGCTTGCAGGGGGCGCCCCGGGAGACC. It yields the protein CASSLQGAPRET. The full CDR3 sequence reads CASSLQGAPRETQYF. Using reference TRBV5-5 and TRBJ2-5 for the parts outside the CDR3, the full variable domain is DAGVTQSPTHLIKTRGQQVTLRCSPISGHKSVSWYQQVLGQGPQFIFQYYEKEERGRGNFPDRFSARQFPNYSSELNVNALLLGDSALYLCASSLQGAPRETQYFGPGTRLLVL.

A remark on this clone: The read ends 3 residues early relative to the CDR3; the germline J gene fills the gap. V and J are TRBV20-1 and TRBJ1-5; D is possibly TRBD1 (5 bases). CDR3 length: 16 residues. V dropped 1 base and J dropped 2 bases, with 15 bases sitting between them. Germline loops: CDR1 DFQATT, CDR2 SNEGSKA (reference sequence). The CDR3 loop is CSARGNRQTGNQPQHF. Partial CDR3 DNA: TGCAGTGCTAGAGGGAATAGACAGACGGGCAATCAGCCC.

A remark on this clone: The CDR3 goes on 3 residues after the read ends, and that part is filled in from the germline J gene. This chain connects TRBV2 to TRBJ2-2; 8 bases line up with TRBD1. The CDR3 extends over 13 amino acids. Losses at the gene ends were 7 bases for V and 8 bases for J; bases not matched to a gene: 6. CDR1 SNHLY and CDR2 FYNNEI come from the germline V gene. CDR3 DNA (partial): TGTGCCAGCAATGACAGGGGATTAGGGGAG. This sequence encodes CASNDRGLGE. The CDR3 as a whole reads CASNDRGLGELFF.

With regard to this clone: The read halts 3 residues ahead of the CDR3 end, with the missing end drawn from the germline J gene. The chain combines TRBV7-2 with TRBJ2-7; the D gene is possibly TRBD1 (8 bases). The CDR3 runs to 14 residues. The germline V gene has CDR1 SGHTA and CDR2 FQGNSA. V shed 3 bases and J shed 6 bases, with 15 bases lying between them. The sequenced part of the CDR3 DNA is TGTGCCAGCAGCTTCACAGGGGGGGTCTTCGAG. This translates into CASSFTGGVFE. The entire CDR3 sequence reads CASSFTGGVFEQYF.

Details on this clone: One junction end does not reproduce the germline sequence, and a read error may be involved. The sequence runs out 3 residues before the end of the CDR3; the remainder is reconstructed from the germline J gene. The chain employs TRBV10-3 and TRBJ2-7; D is unclear. Germline CDR1 ENHRY, CDR2 SYGVKD. The CDR3 is 11 residues long. The CDR3 sequence is CAIRESDEQYF. Partial CDR3 DNA: TGTGCCATCAGGGAGTCCGACGAG.

As regards this clone: The sequence runs out 3 residues before the end of the CDR3; the remainder is reconstructed from the germline J gene. The genes are TRBV2 and TRBJ2-5; 7 bases match TRBD2. J was trimmed by 2 bases and V by 2 bases; bases with no gene match: 8. The CDR3 totals 16 residues. The germline CDR1 and CDR2 sequences are SNHLY and FYNNEI. The chain's CDR3 is CASSERPWGGQETQYF. Partial CDR3 DNA: TGTGCCAGCAGTGAAAGGCCCTGGGGGGGTCAAGAGACC.

Comment on this clone: Coverage ceases 3 residues before the CDR3 finishes, and the germline J gene fills in the end. This chain uses TRBV29-1 with TRBJ2-1; weak D call: TRBD2 (5 bases). Germline CDR1 reads SQVTM; CDR2 reads ANQGSEA. Trimming stripped 4 bases from V and 0 bases from J, with 10 bases between. There are 14 residues in the CDR3. The chain's CDR3 is CSVGHGDSYNEQFF. The DNA read from the CDR3 is TGCAGCGTTGGGCACGGGGACTCCTACAATGAG.

Worth noting for this clone: The sequenced fragment ends 3 residues before the CDR3 boundary, so the rest is inferred from the germline J gene. This chain connects TRBV7-3 to TRBJ2-1, with 8 positions matching TRBD2. The CDR3 length is 15 residues. The germline gives CDR1 SGHTA, CDR2 FQGTGA. V dropped 5 bases and J dropped 3; count of bases not matched to a gene: 6. The chain's CDR3 is CASSPERENYNEQFF. CDR3 DNA (partial): TGTGCCAGCAGCCCGGAGCGGGAGAACTACAATGAG. Full variable domain (outside the CDR3, taken from reference TRBV7-3 and TRBJ2-1): GAGVSQTPSNKVTEKGKYVELRCDPISGHTALYWYRQSLGQGPEFLIYFQGTGAADDSGLPNDRFFAVRPEGSVSTLKIQRTERGDSAVYLCASSPERENYNEQFFGPGTRLTVL.

Comments on this clone: The missing CDR3 end, 3 residues past where the read stops, is filled in from the germline J gene. The chain is built from TRBV7-8 and TRBJ2-5; perhaps TRBD1 as D (6 bases). V lost 5 bases and J lost 1, with 14 bases in between. Germline-derived CDR1 and CDR2 are SGHVS and FQNEAQ. CDR3 size: 15 residues. CDR3 loop: CASSTRGMIQETQYF. CDR3 bases read: TGTGCCAGCAGCACCAGGGGTATGATCCAAGAGACC.

Comments on this clone: Read data end 3 residues before the CDR3 end; the end is taken from the germline J gene. The chain combines TRBV19 with TRBJ2-3; 14 bases line up with TRBD2. Germline CDR1 is LNHDA and CDR2 is SQIVND (reference sequence). This CDR3 spans 17 amino acids. The CDR3 loop reads CASSLPGLAGVYETQYF. The CDR3 bases that were read are TGTGCCAGTAGTTTACCGGGACTAGCGGGAGTGTATGAGACG.

On this clone: The sequenced fragment ends 3 residues before the CDR3 boundary, so the rest is inferred from the germline J gene. J is TRBJ1-5 and V is TRBV19; 7 bases map to TRBD1. This CDR3 spans 14 amino acids. Germline trimming cut 8 bases from V and 2 bases from J; bases unmatched to any gene: 6. In germline, CDR1 is LNHDA, CDR2 SQIVND (reference sequence). The CDR3 reads CASYTGVGNQPQHF. The part of the CDR3 DNA that was read is TGTGCCAGTTATACAGGGGTCGGCAATCAGCCC. The whole variable domain, filled in from reference TRBV19 and TRBJ1-5, reads DGGITQSPKYLFRKEGQNVTLSCEQNLNHDAMYWYRQDPGQGLRLIYYSQIVNDFQKGDIAEGYSVSREKKESFPLTVTSAQKNPTAFYLCASYTGVGNQPQHFGDGTRLSIL.

Details on this clone: The missing CDR3 end, 3 residues past where the read stops, is filled in from the germline J gene. This chain joins TRBV5-1 and TRBJ1-6; TRBD1 agrees at 8 bases. The CDR3 runs 14 residues. Looked up from germline, CDR1 is SGHRS and CDR2 is YFSETQ. V was pared by 3 bases and J by 8 bases, with 4 bases of the junction left unmatched. The chain's CDR3 is CASSSDRGYSPLHF. CDR3 bases read: TGCGCCAGCAGCTCTGACAGGGGTTATTCACCC.

Details on this clone: The CDR3 end is not reached by the read, which stops 3 residues before it; the germline J gene fills it in. V is TRBV18 and J is TRBJ1-2; a possible D gene is TRBD1 (6 bases). The CDR3 spans 13 residues. The germline V gene has CDR1 KGHSH and CDR2 LQKENI. The CDR3 loop is CASSTYRDNDYTF. CDR3 DNA, as far as it was read: TGTGCCAGCTCAACATACAGGGACAATGAC.

In regard to this clone: Read sequence stops 3 residues before the CDR3 end, and the germline J gene provides the missing end. The chain joins TRBV7-3 to TRBJ1-1, with D tentatively TRBD1 (5 bases). Between the trimmed V and J ends, which lost 5 bases and 7 bases, there was a span of 14 bases. The CDR3 has 13 residues. CDR1 is SGHTA, CDR2 FQGTGA, per germline. Incomplete CDR3 DNA: TGTGCCAGCAGCCAGTCATCGGGGGGTGAA. It specifies CASSQSSGGE. Given in full, the CDR3 is CASSQSSGGEAFF.

On this clone itself: The CDR3 end lies 3 residues beyond the end of the read and is filled in from the germline J gene. The chain couples TRBV14 to TRBJ1-6, with D maybe TRBD1 (5 bases). CDR3 size: 15 residues. Germline assignment: CDR1 SGHDN and CDR2 FVKESK. Partial CDR3 DNA: TGTGCCAGCAGCCAAGACAGGGTTGGGTCTGTCCCC. Translated: CASSQDRVGSVP. The CDR3 in its entirety is CASSQDRVGSVPLHF.

CDR3 bases read: TGTGCCAGCAGATCACTAGCGCTAAAAGAGACC. As protein: CASRSLALKET. The CDR3, in full, reads CASRSLALKETQYF. The genes are TRBV3-1 (or the pseudogene TRBV3-2) and TRBJ2-5, with 7 bases identical to TRBD2. The read comes to an end 3 residues before the CDR3 does, leaving the germline J gene to fill in the end. The germline V gene has CDR1 LGHDT and CDR2 YNNKEL (reference sequence). The CDR3 is 14 amino acids. The ends lost 6 bases at V and 3 bases at J; junction bases unmatched: 7.

Notes on this clone: The CDR3 end falls 3 residues outside the read, so it is completed with the germline J gene. The J gene is TRBJ1-2, the V gene TRBV19; D is unresolved. V lost 6 bases and J 0 bases, leaving 20 bases between the germline ends. Looked up from germline, CDR1 is LNHDA and CDR2 is SQIVND (reference sequence). The CDR3 runs to 17 residues. The CDR3 sequence: CASRTLRVEAANYGYTF. The CDR3 DNA, read in part, is TGTGCCAGTAGGACACTTAGGGTGGAAGCGGCTAACTATGGC. The whole variable domain, filled in from reference TRBV19 and TRBJ1-2, reads DGGITQSPKYLFRKEGQNVTLSCEQNLNHDAMYWYRQDPGQGLRLIYYSQIVNDFQKGDIAEGYSVSREKKESFPLTVTSAQKNPTAFYLCASRTLRVEAANYGYTFGSGTRLTVV.